What follows describes a single T cell receptor (beta chain). The data stem from a study of blood T cells in healthy people across ages. This CDR3 is built from 14 residues. CDR1 is SGHAT and CDR2 is FQNNGV in the germline V gene. Combining a sample-barcoded 5' primer with a J-beta primer mix, a second PCR ran for about 7 to 11 cycles. TCRdb used MiXCR to reprocess the 5' RACE reads, holding one entry per CDR3 protein. Of under 1,100,000 distinct CDR3 sequences listed, less than 25% are singletons. The sample was also reused in another study, on T cells of mothers and their children. This second study notes: Whatever RNA was extracted went entirely into cDNA synthesis, at roughly 1.6 ug per 15 ul. Mothers gave over 8.5 million TCR beta CDR3 reads each, and children several million each.

The sequence came from a girl aged 2 to 9 in good health. The chain recombines TRBV11-2 with TRBJ2-5; TRBD2 might be the D (5 bases). The last part of the DNA fits TRBJ2-7 better; the J call may be wrong. Sequenced input: blood. CDR3 sequence reads: CASSLLARIHEQYF. The CDR3 region has the DNA TGTGCCAGCAGCTTACTAGCTCGGATCCACGAGCAGTACTTC.